This T cell receptor beta chain is from a study of Graves' ophthalmopathy and Graves' hyperthyroidism. Study summary: The study drew peripheral blood at initial diagnosis, before any treatment.

Serum thyroxine and TRAb, along with clinical symptoms, thyroid ultrasound and orbital computed tomography, were what diagnosis relied on. The PBMCs had their origin in approximately 10 ml of fresh peripheral blood. The sequenced template was RNA, covering the TCR beta CDR3 region. First-round RT-PCR used HTBI primers; second-round multiplex PCR followed. Each CDR3 protein gets one entry after TCRdb re-called the multiplex PCR reads with MiXCR. This sample has approximately 640,000 distinct CDR3 sequences; roughly 39% occur once, and the top ten carry roughly 3.5%. This TCR derives from an adult man with Graves' ophthalmopathy. Sequencing used peripheral blood.

The CDR3 loop is CASSLDLRATKETQYF. The CDR3 DNA is TGCGCCAGCAGCTTGGATTTGAGGGCCACAAAAGAGACCCAGTACTTC. The chain couples TRBV5-1 to TRBJ2-5; possible D gene TRBD2, 5 bases. V lost 0 bases and J 3 bases, leaving 15 bases between the germline ends. Per the germline V gene, CDR1 is SGHRS and CDR2 is YFSETQ. The CDR3 runs 16 residues.